This TCR beta chain was recovered during a study of T cells in Graves' hyperthyroidism and ophthalmopathy. Overall study results and limits: Most expanded thyroid clonotypes above 0.001 recurred in blood.

There are a few counts of this clonotype. Its antigen is unidentified. RNA transcripts provided the source from which TCR beta CDR3 regions were amplified. Primed by the HTBI set, a first-round RT-PCR was run on the TCR CDR3. MiXCR, run by TCRdb on the multiplex PCR reads, gives a single entry per CDR3 protein. In the table there are roughly 300,000 distinct CDR3 sequences, roughly 13% of which are singletons. Uncontrolled infection, other autoimmune disease, pregnancy or lactation disqualified patients from enrolment. On the basis of clinical symptoms, serum thyroxine and TRAb, thyroid ultrasound and orbital computed tomography, diagnoses were made. Source material for PBMCs was over 8 ml fresh peripheral blood. This CDR3 has 16 residues. Trimming took 2 bases from V and 3 from J; bases not matched to a gene: 5. CDR1 is MNHEY and CDR2 is SVGEGT in the germline V gene.

The chain recombines TRBV6-2 or TRBV6-3 with TRBJ2-1, with 9 bases lining up with TRBD2. Sequencing used blood. The TCR originated in a woman aged 30 to 39 with Graves' hyperthyroidism. Written as DNA, the CDR3 is TGTGCCAGCAGTTACCCGACTAGCGGCCACTACAATGAGCAGTTCTTC. Translated: CASSYPTSGHYNEQFF.